The next 17 T cell receptor beta chains were all read from a single sample in a study of blood T cell repertoires in COVID-19. Clones were sequenced by immunoSEQ multiplex PCR, and TCRdb holds only the in-frame ones, with some missing. The sample gives 350,000 to 450,000 clones, approximately 93% of which show up once; roughly 0.9% is in the top ten. Material for sequencing was PBMCs or T cells enriched from blood (not recorded which). Receptors were obtained from a middle-aged woman who had been exposed to COVID-19.

As to this clone: This CDR3 is also generated by other DNA sequences in the sample. The rearrangement uses TRBV9 and TRBJ2-7; D not certain. The length of the CDR3 is 10 residues. V was trimmed by 3 bases and J by 6 bases, leaving 4 bases between them. Germline V gives CDR1 SGDLS, CDR2 YYNGEE. The chain's CDR3 is CASSAGEQYF. Written as DNA, the CDR3 is TGTGCCAGCAGCGCGGGCGAGCAGTACTTC.

The chain joins TRBV30 to TRBJ2-7, with D possibly matching TRBD1 (6 bases). Germline loops: CDR1 GTSNPN, CDR2 SVGIG (reference sequence). This CDR3 has 12 residues. Trimming stripped 6 bases from V and 3 bases from J, with 12 bases between. As DNA, the CDR3 is TGTGCCTGTCAGGGGCGCTACTACGAGCAGTACTTC. Amino acid sequence: CACQGRYYEQYF. Full variable domain (remainder filled in from reference TRBV30 and TRBJ2-7): SQTIHQWPATLVQPVGSPLSLECTVEGTSNPNLYWYRQAAGRGLQLLFYSVGIGQISSEVPQNLSASRPQDRQFILSSKKLLLSDSGFYLCACQGRYYEQYFGPGTRLTVT.

This clone was observed once. This chain uses TRBV19 with TRBJ1-6; D may be TRBD1 (6 bases). V lost 3 bases and J lost 3, with 15 bases in between. CDR1 is LNHDA and CDR2 is SQIVND in the germline V gene (reference sequence). This CDR3 has 17 amino acids. In DNA, the CDR3 is TGTGCCAGTAGTATGGAATGGACAGCAGACTATAATTCACCCCTCCACTTT. It translates to CASSMEWTADYNSPLHF.

The V call is TRBV2, the J call TRBJ2-3, with D perhaps TRBD2 (5 bases). The ends were cut back, 0 bases at V and 0 bases at J, with 7 bases in the middle. The CDR3 is made up of 15 amino acids. In germline, CDR1 is SNHLY, CDR2 FYNNEI. The CDR3 here is CASSEARTSTDTQYF. CDR3 DNA sequence: TGTGCCAGCAGTGAAGCTCGGACTAGCACAGATACGCAGTATTTT.

The genes are TRBV7-3 and TRBJ2-4; D might be TRBD2 (5 bases). The V and J ends lost 2 bases and 6 bases respectively, with 11 bases between them. Germline lookup yields CDR1 SGHTA and CDR2 FQGTGA. This CDR3 is built from 14 residues. The CDR3 DNA sequence: TGTGCCAGCAGCTTAGTTGGACGGGGAAACATTCAGTACTTC. This gives the protein CASSLVGRGNIQYF.

The chain uses TRBV11-3 and TRBJ1-2; 7 positions match TRBD1. Germline-derived CDR1 and CDR2 are SGHNT and YENEEA. The CDR3 spans 14 residues. The V segment lost 3 bases and the J segment 6 bases; nucleotides outside the gene matches: 7. The CDR3 region has the DNA TGTGCCAGCAGCTTTGAGGGGGCTCGAAATGGCTACACCTTC. This encodes CASSFEGARNGYTF. Variable domain in full (rest from reference TRBV11-3 and TRBJ1-2): EAGVVQSPRYKIIEKKQPVAFWCNPISGHNTLYWYLQNLGQGPELLIRYENEEAVDDSQLPKDRFSAERLKGVDSTLKIQPAELGDSAVYLCASSFEGARNGYTFGSGTRLTVV.

As to this clone: The same CDR3 is also encoded by other DNA sequences in this sample. The genes are TRBV5-1 and TRBJ2-2; a possible D gene is TRBD1 (5 bases). Germline-derived CDR1 and CDR2 are SGHRS and YFSETQ. This CDR3 contains 15 residues. V lost 0 bases and J lost 2, with 8 bases in between. In DNA, the CDR3 is TGCGCCAGCAGCTTGGTCCAGGGTAACACCGGGGAGCTGTTTTTT. Its protein is CASSLVQGNTGELFF.

The chain employs TRBV19 and TRBJ2-7; 12 bases are a match to TRBD1. This CDR3 spans 14 amino acids. Germline CDR1 reads LNHDA; CDR2 reads SQIVND (reference sequence). V dropped 8 bases and J dropped 4; count of bases not matched to a gene: 6. For the CDR3, the DNA is TGTGCCAGTTCGGGACAGGGGGCCAGATACGAGCAGTACTTC. Amino acids: CASSGQGARYEQYF.

As regards this clone: This same CDR3 is encoded by further DNA sequences in the sample. This chain connects TRBV7-2 to TRBJ1-3, with unresolved D. The CDR3 is made up of 13 amino acids. Trimming shortened V by 5 bases and J by 0 bases, and 5 bases separated the two germline ends. Germline V gives CDR1 SGHTA, CDR2 FQGNSA. The CDR3 sequence is CASSPNSGNTIYF. CDR3 nucleotides: TGTGCCAGCAGCCCAAACTCTGGAAACACCATATATTTT.

The rearrangement links TRBV29-1 to TRBJ2-1; TRBD1 agrees at 8 bases. The V gene end was trimmed by 5 bases and the J gene end by 9 bases; junction bases not matched to a gene: 12. The CDR3 extends over 14 amino acids. Germline CDR1 is SQVTM and CDR2 is ANQGSEA. CDR3 region: CSVPQGADRPEQFF. The CDR3 bases are TGCAGCGTTCCCCAGGGGGCCGACCGGCCTGAGCAGTTCTTC.

The CDR3 loop reads CATSDPVGGEDQPQHF. The CDR3 DNA follows: TGTGCCACCAGTGACCCCGTTGGGGGGGAGGATCAGCCCCAGCATTTT. This chain joins TRBV24-1 and TRBJ1-5, with D tentatively TRBD1 (5 bases). The germline CDR1 and CDR2 sequences are KGHDR and SFDVKD. This CDR3 is built from 16 residues. The V gene lost 4 bases and the J gene lost 5 bases, with 17 bases spanning the gap.

The gene calls are TRBV6-5 and TRBJ1-4; TRBD1 matches 8 bases. V was clipped by 4 bases and J by 3 bases; unmatched bases: 7. Germline V CDR1 and CDR2: MNHEY, SVGAGI. There are 16 residues in the CDR3. CDR3 in amino acids: CASSSHDRGSNEKLFF. The CDR3 bases are TGTGCCAGCAGTTCTCACGACAGGGGTTCTAATGAAAAACTGTTTTTT.

This chain joins TRBV2 and TRBJ2-7; possibly TRBD1 for D (7 bases). V was shortened by 5 bases and J by 6 bases, with 14 bases between the two germline ends. In germline, CDR1 is SNHLY, CDR2 FYNNEI. CDR3 length: 13 residues. CDR3 in DNA: TGTGCCAGCAGTTGGAGGGGGCTGGTCGAGCAGTACTTC. Translated: CASSWRGLVEQYF.

This sequence joins TRBV30 and TRBJ1-5, with 11 bases matching TRBD1. The CDR3 extends over 15 amino acids. Looked up from germline, CDR1 is GTSNPN and CDR2 is SVGIG (reference sequence). Losses at the gene ends were 2 bases for V and 7 bases for J; bases not matched to a gene: 7. CDR3 nucleotides: TGTGCCTGGAGTACGGGACAGGGGGGGCGGCAGCCCCAGCATTTT. This translates into CAWSTGQGGRQPQHF.

The rearrangement links TRBV18 to TRBJ1-1, with D uncertain. The CDR3 sequence is 14 residues long. Germline values: CDR1 KGHSH, CDR2 LQKENI. Trimming took 0 bases from V and 6 from J, leaving 11 bases between them. CDR3 sequence (DNA): TGTGCCAGCTCACCACCCGGAGGGAGCCCTGAAGCTTTCTTT. Protein product: CASSPPGGSPEAFF. The variable domain in full, completed from reference TRBV18 and TRBJ1-1, reads NAGVMQNPRHLVRRRGQEARLRCSPMKGHSHVYWYRQLPEEGLKFMVYLQKENIIDESGMPKERFSAEFPKEGPSILRIQQVVRGDSAAYFCASSPPGGSPEAFFGQGTRLTVV.

CDR3 sequence reads: CASSQGRVSNQPQHF. In DNA form, the CDR3 reads TGTGCCAGCAGCCAAGGCCGGGTTAGCAATCAGCCCCAGCATTTT. J is TRBJ1-5 and V is TRBV3-1 (or the pseudogene TRBV3-2); unclear D gene. CDR1 and CDR2 from the germline V gene are LGHDT and YNNKEL (reference sequence). V gave up 1 base and J gave up 0 bases, with 7 bases separating them. The CDR3 is made up of 15 amino acids.

The chain uses TRBV7-2 and TRBJ1-1; D gene ambiguous. Germline V CDR1 and CDR2: SGHTA, FQGNSA. The CDR3 length is 11 residues. Trimming cost V 11 bases and J 0 bases, with 7 bases left between them. Written as DNA, the CDR3 is TGTGCCTCGGTAGTGAACACTGAAGCTTTCTTT. Its protein is CASVVNTEAFF.